The present entry profiles one T cell receptor beta chain with its context. Its antigen is undetermined. Germline V gene data show CDR1 as LGHNA and CDR2 as YSLEER. V shed 1 base, J shed 9 bases, and the junction held 3 bases outside the gene matches. The CDR3 is 13 amino acids. The data were obtained in a study of shared clonotypes between healthy human individuals. General observations from the study: The sole specimen, blood, was sampled, and tissue repertoires likely differ.

Method: immunoSEQ multiplex PCR; TCRdb's copy keeps in-frame clones and lacks some. Among a few hundred thousand clones listed, around 86% were seen once. The receptor was derived from a man younger than 35 in good health. Sequences were obtained from memory CD8+ T cells sorted from blood. Subset indicated: CD45RO+ cells pooled with CCR7-negative TemRA cells. The chain couples TRBV4-3 to TRBJ2-1, with 7 bases aligning to TRBD2. CDR3 nucleotide sequence: TGCGCCAGCAGCCAAGGCGGGAGTCGTGAGCAGTTCTTC. The encoded protein is CASSQGGSREQFF.